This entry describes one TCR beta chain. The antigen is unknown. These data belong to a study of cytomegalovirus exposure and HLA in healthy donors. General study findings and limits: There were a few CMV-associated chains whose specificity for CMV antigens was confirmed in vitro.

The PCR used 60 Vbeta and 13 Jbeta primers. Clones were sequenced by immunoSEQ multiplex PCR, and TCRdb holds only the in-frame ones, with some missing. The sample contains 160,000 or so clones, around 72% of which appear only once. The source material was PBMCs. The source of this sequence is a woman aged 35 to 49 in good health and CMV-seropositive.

The CDR3 here is CASSNGGPQETQYF. CDR3 DNA: TGCGCCAGCAGCAACGGGGGTCCCCAAGAGACCCAGTACTTC. V and J are TRBV5-1 and TRBJ2-5, with TRBD2 as a possible D gene (6 bases). V was pared by 4 bases and J by 1 base, with 11 bases between. The CDR3 covers 14 residues. Per the germline V gene, CDR1 is SGHRS and CDR2 is YFSETQ.